This entry features one T cell receptor beta chain sequence. What it recognizes is unknown. The data derive from a study of CD8 T cell repertoires and HIV-1 epitope variants. The J segment lost 4 bases and the V segment lost 5 bases, leaving 2 bases of the junction unmatched. Germline V gene sequence: CDR1 MNHNS, CDR2 SASEGT. The CDR3 totals 13 residues. This table comes from immunoSEQ multiplex PCR, and its TCRdb copy is limited to in-frame clones, with some not included. The table has thousands of clones, less than 70% seen once. The receptor's source is a male donor with HIV. V is TRBV6-1 and J is TRBJ1-3, with 7 bases aligning to TRBD1. The sample was cultured CD8+ T cells derived from PBMCs. CDR3 in DNA: TGTGCCAGCAGTCCGGGACAGGGAAACACCATATATTTT. Translation: CASSPGQGNTIYF.